The clone carrying this T cell receptor beta chain has ten or more counts. The source of the sample is a study of T cells after yellow fever vaccination. The CDR3 is made up of 13 amino acids. V dropped 7 bases and J dropped 4; count of bases not matched to a gene: 7. The germline CDR1 and CDR2 sequences are SQVTM and ANQGSEA. TCRdb reprocessed the 5' RACE reads via MiXCR and lists one record per CDR3 protein. The data hold fewer than 400,000 distinct CDR3 sequences, with around 11% observed a single time. Sequencing used CD4+ T cells sorted from PBMCs, obtained 45 days after the yellow fever booster vaccination. The clonotype comes from a man younger than 35 who received the YFV17D yellow fever vaccine. This chain connects TRBV29-1 to TRBJ2-3, with 8 bases matching TRBD2. The CDR3 coding sequence is TGCAGCGCCGGGGGGGCCCGGGCAGATACGCAGTATTTT. This translates into CSAGGARADTQYF.